The 5 T cell receptor beta chains reported below all come from one sample, sequenced in a study of blood T cell repertoires in COVID-19. The repertoire was sequenced with immunoSEQ multiplex PCR; TCRdb's copy has only in-frame clones and lacks some. The profile shows about 82,000 clones, approximately 80% of them singletons. The sequencing sample was made of peripheral blood. These receptors all stem from a man older than 75 with active or convalescent COVID-19.

The chain combines TRBV10-1 with TRBJ2-4, with a weak D call TRBD1 (5 bases). This CDR3 comprises 12 residues. V was cut by 6 bases and J by 4 bases, with 7 bases left in between. Germline-derived CDR1 and CDR2 are WNHNN and SYGVQD (reference sequence). CDR3 bases: TGCGCCAGCAGCGACAGTAAAAACATTCAGTACTTC. Protein sequence: CASSDSKNIQYF.

This chain connects TRBV27 to TRBJ2-5, with D unresolved. Germline V CDR1 and CDR2: MNHEY, SMNVEV (reference sequence). V was pared by 5 bases and J by 7 bases, with 14 bases between. This CDR3 is built from 13 residues. The CDR3 protein is CASSQYTGGTQYF. For the CDR3, the DNA is TGTGCCAGCAGTCAATATACGGGTGGGACCCAGTACTTC.

The chain employs TRBV6-4 and TRBJ2-5, with 11 nucleotides matching TRBD2. The germline V gene encodes CDR1 MRHNA and CDR2 SNTAGT. V lost 7 bases and J lost 2; bases outside the gene matches: 6. There are 15 residues in the CDR3. The CDR3 region is CASTGTSGVQETQYF. CDR3 in DNA: TGTGCCAGCACCGGGACTAGCGGAGTTCAAGAGACCCAGTACTTC.

The V gene is TRBV5-6, the J gene TRBJ2-2; maybe TRBD2 (6 bases). Between the trimmed V and J ends, which lost 1 base and 6 bases, there was a span of 7 bases. The CDR3 has 13 amino acids. Germline CDR1 SGHDT, CDR2 YYEEEE. For the CDR3, the DNA is TGTGCCAGCAGCTTGCCGGGGGCCGGGGAGCTGTTTTTT. Translated, it gives CASSLPGAGELFF.

Concerning this clone itself: Sequence at one end of the junction differs from germline and may be a read error. V is TRBV13 and J is TRBJ2-5; D unresolved. Germline assignment: CDR1 PRHDT and CDR2 FYEKMQ (reference sequence). This CDR3 region has 12 residues. CDR3 sequence: CASSLKREAQYF. For the CDR3, the DNA is TGTGCCAGCAGCTTAAAGCGAGAGGCCCAGTACTTC. The complete variable domain, with remaining parts taken from reference TRBV13 and TRBJ2-5, reads AAGVIQSPRHLIKEKRETATLKCYPIPRHDTVYWYQQGPGQDPQFLISFYEKMQSDKGSIPDRFSAQQFSDYHSELNMSSLELGDSALYFCASSLKREAQYFGPGTRLLVL.